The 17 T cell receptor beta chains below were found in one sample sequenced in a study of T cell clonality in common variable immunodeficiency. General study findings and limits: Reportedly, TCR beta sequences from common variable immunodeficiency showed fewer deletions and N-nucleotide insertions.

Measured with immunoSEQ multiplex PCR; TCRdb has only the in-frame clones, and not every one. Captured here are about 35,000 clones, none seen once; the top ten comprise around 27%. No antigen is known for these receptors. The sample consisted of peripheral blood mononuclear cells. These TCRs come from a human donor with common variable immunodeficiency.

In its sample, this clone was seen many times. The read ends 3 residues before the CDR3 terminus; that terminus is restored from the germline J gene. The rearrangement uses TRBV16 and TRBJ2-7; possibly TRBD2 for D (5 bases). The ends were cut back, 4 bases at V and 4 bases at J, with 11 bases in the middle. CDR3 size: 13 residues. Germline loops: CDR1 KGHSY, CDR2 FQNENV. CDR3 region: CASSPSVAYEQYF. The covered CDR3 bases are TGTGCCAGCAGCCCCTCAGTAGCGTACGAG. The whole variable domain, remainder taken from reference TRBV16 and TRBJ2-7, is GEEVAQTPKHLVRGEGQKAKLYCAPIKGHSYVFWYQQVLKNEFKFLISFQNENVFDETGMPKERFSAKCLPNSPCSLEIQATKLEDSAVYFCASSPSVAYEQYFGPGTRLTVT.

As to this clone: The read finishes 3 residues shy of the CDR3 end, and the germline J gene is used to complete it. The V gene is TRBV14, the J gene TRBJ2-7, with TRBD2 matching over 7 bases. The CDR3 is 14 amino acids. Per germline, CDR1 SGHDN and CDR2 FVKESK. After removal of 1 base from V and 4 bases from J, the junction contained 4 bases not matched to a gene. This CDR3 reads CASSQGQRGYEQYF. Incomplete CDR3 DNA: TGTGCCAGCAGCCAAGGTCAGCGGGGATACGAG.

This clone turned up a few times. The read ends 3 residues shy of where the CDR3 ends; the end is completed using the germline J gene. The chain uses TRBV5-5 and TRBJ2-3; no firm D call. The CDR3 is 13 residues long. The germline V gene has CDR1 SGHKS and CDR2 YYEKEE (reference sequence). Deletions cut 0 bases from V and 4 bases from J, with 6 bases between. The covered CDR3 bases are TGTGCCAGCAGCTTGGACAGCCCAGATACG. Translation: CASSLDSPDT. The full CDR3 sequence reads CASSLDSPDTQYF.

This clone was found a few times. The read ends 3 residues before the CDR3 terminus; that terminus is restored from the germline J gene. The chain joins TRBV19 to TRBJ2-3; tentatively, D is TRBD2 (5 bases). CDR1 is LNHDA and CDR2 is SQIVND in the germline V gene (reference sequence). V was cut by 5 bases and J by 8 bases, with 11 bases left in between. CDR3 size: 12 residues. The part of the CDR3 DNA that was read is TGTGCCAGTAGTGCAGCGGTAGGTACG. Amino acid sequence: CASSAAVGT. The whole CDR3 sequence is CASSAAVGTQYF.

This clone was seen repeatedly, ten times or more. CDR3 region: CASNAGVGEQYF. Incomplete CDR3 DNA: TGTGCCAGCAATGCGGGAGTAGGCGAG. The gene calls are TRBV28 and TRBJ2-7; 7 bases match TRBD2. From the germline J gene comes the end of the CDR3, since the read stops 3 residues before it. The CDR3 covers 12 residues. Trimming removed 7 bases from V and 6 bases from J; junction bases left unmatched: 6. Germline V lookup: CDR1 MDHEN, CDR2 SYDVKM. The whole variable domain, filled in from reference TRBV28 and TRBJ2-7, reads DVKVTQSSRYLVKRTGEKVFLECVQDMDHENMFWYRQDPGLGLRLIYFSYDVKMKEKGDIPEGYSVSREKKERFSLILESASTNQTSMYLCASNAGVGEQYFGPGTRLTVT.

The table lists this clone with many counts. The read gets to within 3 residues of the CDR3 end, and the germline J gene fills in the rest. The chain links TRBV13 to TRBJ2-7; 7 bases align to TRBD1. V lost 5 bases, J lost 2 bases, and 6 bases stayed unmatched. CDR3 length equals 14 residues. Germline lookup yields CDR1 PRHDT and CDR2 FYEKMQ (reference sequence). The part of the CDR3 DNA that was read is TGTGCCAGCAGCCGTCAGGGACAGACCTACGAG. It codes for CASSRQGQTYE. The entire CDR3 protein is CASSRQGQTYEQYF.

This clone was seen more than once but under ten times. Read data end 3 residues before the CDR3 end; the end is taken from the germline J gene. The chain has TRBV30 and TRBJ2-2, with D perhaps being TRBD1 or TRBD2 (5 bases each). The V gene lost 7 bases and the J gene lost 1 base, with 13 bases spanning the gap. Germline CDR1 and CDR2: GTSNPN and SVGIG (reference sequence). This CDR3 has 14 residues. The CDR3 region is CALRGARNTGELFF. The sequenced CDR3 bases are TGTGCCTTAAGGGGAGCTCGGAACACCGGGGAG.

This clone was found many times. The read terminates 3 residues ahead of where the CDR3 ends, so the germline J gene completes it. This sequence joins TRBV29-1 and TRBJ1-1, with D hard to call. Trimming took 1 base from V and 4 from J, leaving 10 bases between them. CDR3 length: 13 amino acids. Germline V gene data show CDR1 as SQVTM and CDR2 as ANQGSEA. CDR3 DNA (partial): TGCAGCGTTGAAGCAGCAGGTGGCACTGAA. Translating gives CSVEAAGGTE. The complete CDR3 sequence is CSVEAAGGTEAFF.

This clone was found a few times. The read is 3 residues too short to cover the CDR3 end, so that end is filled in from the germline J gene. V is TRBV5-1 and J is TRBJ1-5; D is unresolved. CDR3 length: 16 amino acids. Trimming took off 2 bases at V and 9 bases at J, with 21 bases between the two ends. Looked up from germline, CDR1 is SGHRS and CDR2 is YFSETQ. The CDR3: CASSFAHRAGGLPQHF. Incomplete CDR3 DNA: TGCGCCAGCAGCTTCGCCCATAGGGCGGGAGGGCTGCCC. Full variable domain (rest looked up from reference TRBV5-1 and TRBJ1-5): KAGVTQTPRYLIKTRGQQVTLSCSPISGHRSVSWYQQTPGQGLQFLFEYFSETQRNKGNFPGRFSGRQFSNSRSEMNVSTLELGDSALYLCASSFAHRAGGLPQHFGDGTRLSIL.

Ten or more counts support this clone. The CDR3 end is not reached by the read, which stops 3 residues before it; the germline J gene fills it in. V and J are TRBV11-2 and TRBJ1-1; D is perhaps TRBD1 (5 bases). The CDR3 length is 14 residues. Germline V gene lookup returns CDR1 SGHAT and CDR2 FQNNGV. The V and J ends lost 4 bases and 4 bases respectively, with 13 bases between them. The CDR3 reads CASSYEGRGTEAFF. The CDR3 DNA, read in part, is TGTGCCAGCAGCTACGAAGGTAGGGGCACTGAA.

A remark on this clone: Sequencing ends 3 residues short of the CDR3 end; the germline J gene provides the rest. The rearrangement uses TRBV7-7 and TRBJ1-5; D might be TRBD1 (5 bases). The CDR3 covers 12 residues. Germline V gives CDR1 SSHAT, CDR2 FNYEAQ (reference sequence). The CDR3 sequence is CASSPGLIPQHF. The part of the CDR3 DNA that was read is TGTGCCAGCAGCCCGGGACTAATCCCC. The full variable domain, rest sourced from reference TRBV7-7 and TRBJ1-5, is GAGVSQSPRYKVTKRGQDVTLRCDPISSHATLYWYQQALGQGPEFLTYFNYEAQPDKSGLPSDRFSAERPEGSISTLTIQRTEQRDSAMYRCASSPGLIPQHFGDGTRLSIL.

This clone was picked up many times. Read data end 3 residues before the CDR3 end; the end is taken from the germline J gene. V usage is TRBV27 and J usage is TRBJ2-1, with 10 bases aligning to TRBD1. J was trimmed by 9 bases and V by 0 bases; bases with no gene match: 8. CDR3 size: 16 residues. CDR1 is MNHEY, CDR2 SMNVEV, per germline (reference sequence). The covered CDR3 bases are TGTGCCAGCAGTTTATCGGGACAGGGGAGTTCTTTTGAG. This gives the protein CASSLSGQGSSFE. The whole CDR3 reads CASSLSGQGSSFEQFF.

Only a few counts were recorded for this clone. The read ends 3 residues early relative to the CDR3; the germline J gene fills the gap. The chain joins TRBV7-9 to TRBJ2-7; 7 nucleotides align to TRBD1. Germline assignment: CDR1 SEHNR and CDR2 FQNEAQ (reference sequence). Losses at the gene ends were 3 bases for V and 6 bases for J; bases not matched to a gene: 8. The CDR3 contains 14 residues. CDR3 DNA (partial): TGTGCCAGCAGCTTGGGTACAGGGGTTCGCGAG. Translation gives CASSLGTGVRE. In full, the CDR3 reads CASSLGTGVREQYF.

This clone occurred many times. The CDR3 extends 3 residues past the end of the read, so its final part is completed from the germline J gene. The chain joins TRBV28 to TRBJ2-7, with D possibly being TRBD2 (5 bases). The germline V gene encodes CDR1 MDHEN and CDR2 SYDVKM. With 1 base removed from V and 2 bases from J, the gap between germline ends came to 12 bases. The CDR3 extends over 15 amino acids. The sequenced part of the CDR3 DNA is TGTGCCAGCAGTTTATCTGGACTCTTACCCTACGAG. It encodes CASSLSGLLPYE. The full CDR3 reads CASSLSGLLPYEQYF.

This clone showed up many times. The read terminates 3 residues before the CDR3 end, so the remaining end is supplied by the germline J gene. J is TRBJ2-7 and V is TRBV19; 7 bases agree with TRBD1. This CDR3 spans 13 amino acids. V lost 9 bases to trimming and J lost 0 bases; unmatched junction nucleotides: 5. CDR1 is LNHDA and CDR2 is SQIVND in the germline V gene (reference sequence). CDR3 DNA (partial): TGTGCCAGCGGACAGGCGCACTCCTACGAG. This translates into CASGQAHSYE. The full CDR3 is CASGQAHSYEQYF. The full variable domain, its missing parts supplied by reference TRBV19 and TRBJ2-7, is DGGITQSPKYLFRKEGQNVTLSCEQNLNHDAMYWYRQDPGQGLRLIYYSQIVNDFQKGDIAEGYSVSREKKESFPLTVTSAQKNPTAFYLCASGQAHSYEQYFGPGTRLTVT.

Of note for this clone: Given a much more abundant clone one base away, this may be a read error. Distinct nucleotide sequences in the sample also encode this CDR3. This CDR3 is CASSPGQVLPYGYTF. The DNA read from the CDR3 is TGTGCCAGCTCACCCGGACAGGTGCTGCCCTATGGC. This chain links TRBV18 with TRBJ1-2, with 7 bases lining up with TRBD1. The CDR3 end lies 3 residues beyond the end of the read and is filled in from the germline J gene. The CDR3 is made up of 15 amino acids. Trimming removed 3 bases from V and 4 bases from J; junction bases left unmatched: 8. CDR1 and CDR2 (germline): KGHSH, LQKENI.

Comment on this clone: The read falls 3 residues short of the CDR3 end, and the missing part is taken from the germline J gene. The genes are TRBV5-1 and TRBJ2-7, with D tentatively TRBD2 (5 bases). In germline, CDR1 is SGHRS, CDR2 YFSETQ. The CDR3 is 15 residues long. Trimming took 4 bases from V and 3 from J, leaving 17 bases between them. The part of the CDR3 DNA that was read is TGCGCCAGCAGCCTTCCGGACTCAGACCGCTACGAG. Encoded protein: CASSLPDSDRYE. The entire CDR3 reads CASSLPDSDRYEQYF.